This entry lists 30 T cell receptor beta chains sequenced from one sample in a study of blood T cells in healthy people across ages. The second PCR ran about 6 to 12 cycles with a sample-barcoded 5' primer and J-beta primers. TCRdb reprocessed the 5' RACE reads with MiXCR, giving one entry per CDR3 protein. This sample yields over 1.5 million distinct CDR3 sequences, of which around half are seen a single time; around 2.1% belongs to the top ten. Sequences were obtained from blood. The receptors derive from a woman aged 40 to 50 in good health.

The chain employs TRBV6-6 and TRBJ2-3; no reliable D call. Germline V gene sequence: CDR1 MNHNY, CDR2 SVGAGI (reference sequence). The V and J ends lost 6 bases and 0 bases respectively, with 7 bases between them. The CDR3 is made up of 13 amino acids. CDR3 region: CASRSFSTDTQYF. As DNA, the CDR3 is TGTGCCAGCAGAAGTTTTAGCACAGATACGCAGTATTTT.

The J gene is TRBJ2-7, the V gene TRBV4-2; tentatively, D is TRBD2 (5 bases). This CDR3 has 16 residues. V lost 0 bases, J lost 3 bases, and 15 bases lay in between. Looked up from germline, CDR1 is LGHNA and CDR2 is YNFKEQ. CDR3 loop: CASSQEVGSGSYEQYF. In DNA form, the CDR3 reads TGTGCCAGCAGCCAAGAGGTAGGGTCGGGAAGCTACGAGCAGTACTTC.

This clonotype was recorded once. V and J are TRBV12-3 or TRBV12-4 and TRBJ1-2, with 10 bases that match TRBD1. The CDR3 contains 16 residues. V was pared by 1 base and J by 7 bases, with 9 bases of the junction left unmatched. CDR3 sequence: CASSLGQGAFKRGYTF. CDR3 DNA sequence: TGTGCCAGCAGTTTAGGACAGGGGGCATTTAAGCGTGGCTACACCTTC.

Comments on this clonotype: One base away lies a much larger clone, so this may be a sequencing read error. The genes are TRBV27 and TRBJ1-1, with TRBD1 matching over 7 bases. V lost 7 bases, J lost 6 bases, and 11 bases stayed unmatched. The CDR3 totals 14 residues. Germline loops: CDR1 MNHEY, CDR2 SMNVEV (reference sequence). CDR3 sequence reads: CASKLIEGAAEAFF. The CDR3 DNA reads as TGTGCCAGCAAATTAATCGAGGGGGCCGCTGAAGCTTTCTTT.

This clonotype appeared a few times. The V and J genes are TRBV24-1 and TRBJ2-5, with D possibly being TRBD1 (5 bases). V lost 4 bases and J lost 5, with 10 bases in between. The CDR3 totals 13 residues. CDR1 is KGHDR and CDR2 is SFDVKD in the germline V gene. The CDR3 DNA reads TGTGCCACCAGTGACGGACATCGGGAGACCCAGTACTTC. As protein: CATSDGHRETQYF.

In its sample, this clonotype was seen a few times. The chain recombines TRBV13 with TRBJ2-3; 8 positions match TRBD2. Germline CDR1 is PRHDT and CDR2 is FYEKMQ (reference sequence). The length of the CDR3 is 16 residues. Trimming cost V 2 bases and J 2 bases; bases outside gene matches: 6. The CDR3 coding sequence is TGTGCCAGCAGCTTAATTTCGGGGGGGGCCACAGATACGCAGTATTTT. Its protein product is CASSLISGGATDTQYF.

The chain combines TRBV5-1 with TRBJ2-7; 7 positions agree with TRBD1. The CDR3 spans 18 residues. V lost 0 bases to trimming and J lost 1 base; unmatched junction nucleotides: 13. CDR1 and CDR2 from the germline V gene are SGHRS and YFSETQ. The CDR3 here is CASSLVCRGSRLSYEQYF. CDR3 DNA sequence: TGCGCCAGCAGCTTGGTATGCAGGGGGAGTCGCTTGTCCTACGAGCAGTACTTC.

This chain connects TRBV2 to TRBJ2-2, with a possible D match to TRBD1 (5 bases). This CDR3 region has 12 residues. The germline V gene has CDR1 SNHLY and CDR2 FYNNEI. V dropped 6 bases and J dropped 12 bases, with 14 bases sitting between them. In nucleotides, the CDR3 is TGTGCCAGCAGCCGAGACAGTCGGAAGCTGTTTTTT. Its translation is CASSRDSRKLFF.

This clonotype was seen just once. This rearrangement joins TRBV14 to TRBJ1-4; TRBD1 agrees at 8 bases. The CDR3 spans 15 residues. V shed 4 bases and J 10 bases; nucleotides not matched to a gene: 11. The germline gives CDR1 SGHDN, CDR2 FVKESK. DNA for the CDR3: TGTGCCAGCAGCCCTCCAGGGGGCTTGGGGGCAAAACTGTTTTTT. Protein: CASSPPGGLGAKLFF.

There are a few counts of this clonotype. The rearrangement uses TRBV11-2 and TRBJ2-7; 7 bases fit TRBD1. The J segment lost 0 bases and the V segment lost 6 bases, leaving 8 bases of the junction unmatched. CDR3 length equals 15 residues. Germline CDR1 SGHAT, CDR2 FQNNGV. The CDR3 sequence is CASRVRDSISYEQYF. The CDR3 nucleotides are TGTGCCAGCAGAGTCCGGGACAGCATCTCCTACGAGCAGTACTTC.

V and J are TRBV5-1 and TRBJ1-2; D unclear. V was pared by 0 bases and J by 4 bases, with 10 bases between. This CDR3 has 14 amino acids. CDR1 SGHRS and CDR2 YFSETQ come from the germline V gene. CDR3: CASSLGPSGYGYTF. CDR3 nucleotide sequence: TGCGCCAGCAGCTTGGGACCCTCGGGCTATGGCTACACCTTC. Filled out from reference TRBV5-1 and TRBJ1-2, the complete variable domain reads KAGVTQTPRYLIKTRGQQVTLSCSPISGHRSVSWYQQTPGQGLQFLFEYFSETQRNKGNFPGRFSGRQFSNSRSEMNVSTLELGDSALYLCASSLGPSGYGYTFGSGTRLTVV.

This clonotype was counted a few times. The V and J genes are TRBV3-1 and TRBJ2-4, with D perhaps TRBD1 (5 bases). CDR1 LGHDT and CDR2 YNNKEL come from the germline V gene (reference sequence). The CDR3 consists of 16 residues. V lost 1 base and J 5 bases, leaving 15 bases between the germline ends. CDR3 region: CASSQGVTQGQNIQYF. CDR3 sequence (DNA): TGTGCCAGCAGCCAAGGAGTAACCCAGGGCCAAAACATTCAGTACTTC.

The chain employs TRBV19 and TRBJ2-1, with D maybe TRBD1 (6 bases). CDR1 is LNHDA, CDR2 SQIVND, per germline (reference sequence). Trimming removed 3 bases from V and 6 bases from J, with 18 bases in between. This CDR3 is built from 16 residues. The DNA of the CDR3 is TGTGCCAGTAGTATCCACCGGACAGATCCAACCAATGAGCAGTTCTTC. It yields the protein CASSIHRTDPTNEQFF. Combining the CDR3 with reference TRBV19 and TRBJ2-1 gives the whole variable domain DGGITQSPKYLFRKEGQNVTLSCEQNLNHDAMYWYRQDPGQGLRLIYYSQIVNDFQKGDIAEGYSVSREKKESFPLTVTSAQKNPTAFYLCASSIHRTDPTNEQFFGPGTRLTVL.

The CDR3 loop reads CASSQEPTGPSTDTQYF. The CDR3, as DNA: TGCGCCAGCAGCCAAGAACCCACAGGGCCTAGCACAGATACGCAGTATTTT. This chain links TRBV4-1 with TRBJ2-3; possible D gene TRBD1, 6 bases. CDR1 is MGHRA, CDR2 YSYEKL, per germline. V shed 0 bases and J shed 0 bases, with 13 bases lying between them. CDR3 length: 17 residues.

A single count supports this clonotype. The rearrangement joins TRBV5-8 to TRBJ1-2; 9 bases agree with TRBD1. Germline CDR1 and CDR2: SGHTS and YDEGEE. This CDR3 has 15 residues. V lost 4 bases to trimming and J lost 8 bases; unmatched junction nucleotides: 12. The CDR3 loop reads CASSKGGQGRSGYTF. CDR3 in DNA: TGTGCCAGCAGCAAGGGGGGACAGGGTCGGAGCGGCTACACCTTC.

This chain joins TRBV15 and TRBJ1-1, with D unresolved. CDR3 size: 12 residues. V lost 0 bases and J lost 5, with 4 bases in between. Per the germline V gene, CDR1 is LNHNV and CDR2 is YYDKDF (reference sequence). CDR3 nucleotides: TGTGCCACCAGCAGAGATCTAACTGAAGCTTTCTTT. Translation: CATSRDLTEAFF.

The J gene is TRBJ1-6, the V gene TRBV6-5; D is ambiguous. The CDR3 totals 14 residues. Per the germline V gene, CDR1 is MNHEY and CDR2 is SVGAGI. The germline V and J ends were trimmed by 2 bases and 9 bases, with 11 bases remaining between them. CDR3: CASSYEGIGSPLHF. The CDR3 DNA follows: TGTGCCAGCAGTTACGAGGGTATCGGTTCACCCCTCCACTTT.

The chain couples TRBV9 to TRBJ2-5; TRBD1 agrees at 7 bases. Germline V gene data show CDR1 as SGDLS and CDR2 as YYNGEE. The CDR3 loop spans 14 amino acids. The V and J ends lost 4 bases and 5 bases, in that order; junction bases with no gene match: 8. The CDR3 nucleotides read TGTGCCAGCAGCAGCACGACAGGGCGGGAGACCCAGTACTTC. It is translated as CASSSTTGRETQYF.

V usage is TRBV5-1 and J usage is TRBJ2-5; 8 bases map to TRBD1. V dropped 3 bases and J dropped 5; count of bases not matched to a gene: 15. There are 17 residues in the CDR3. Germline V gene data show CDR1 as SGHRS and CDR2 as YFSETQ. CDR3 sequence (DNA): TGCGCCAGCAGCTCCTTGCTTGGAACAGGGGGTTGGGAGACCCAGTACTTC. This sequence encodes CASSSLLGTGGWETQYF.

This clonotype appeared a few times. Here the CDR3 DNA reads TGCAGTGCTAGCCCGGGCCCAGATACGCAGTATTTT. It translates to CSASPGPDTQYF. V usage is TRBV20-1 and J usage is TRBJ2-3; D gene ambiguous. This CDR3 spans 12 amino acids. CDR1 and CDR2 (germline): DFQATT, SNEGSKA (reference sequence). V shed 3 bases and J shed 4 bases, with 8 bases lying between them.

This clonotype was observed a handful of times. The chain couples TRBV27 to TRBJ2-5; TRBD1 is a possible D gene (6 bases). Between the trimmed V and J ends, which lost 5 bases and 1 base, there was a span of 11 bases. The V gene's germline CDR1 is MNHEY and CDR2 SMNVEV (reference sequence). The CDR3 totals 14 residues. CDR3 DNA: TGTGCCAGCAGTCCGAACAGGGTCCAAGAGACCCAGTACTTC. It encodes CASSPNRVQETQYF.

The rearrangement joins TRBV12-3 or TRBV12-4 to TRBJ2-3, with D possibly TRBD2 on 5 matching bases. The V end lost 8 bases, the J end lost 2 bases, and 14 bases lay between the germline ends. The CDR3 has 14 residues. The CDR3 DNA sequence: TGTGCCAGCCGGAGGCAGGCCCACACAGATACGCAGTATTTT. It specifies CASRRQAHTDTQYF.

The V gene is TRBV5-1, the J gene TRBJ2-4, with D possibly matching TRBD2 (6 bases). This CDR3 has 16 residues. The germline V gene encodes CDR1 SGHRS and CDR2 YFSETQ. Trimming removed 4 bases at V and 1 base at J, with 15 bases between. The CDR3 nucleotides are TGCGCCAGCAGCCGGGGCGGGGATACGGCCAAAAACATTCAGTACTTC. Protein sequence: CASSRGGDTAKNIQYF.

The chain links TRBV7-9 to TRBJ1-2; D call uncertain. Trimming cost V 1 base and J 8 bases, with 20 bases left between them. Germline V lookup: CDR1 SEHNR, CDR2 FQNEAQ (reference sequence). The CDR3 totals 16 residues. The CDR3 DNA sequence: TGTGCCAGCAGCTTAGGGACCCTTGAGGTCCTGTTAGGCTACACCTTC. This codes for CASSLGTLEVLLGYTF.

The chain uses TRBV4-3 and TRBJ2-3, with TRBD2 identical over 9 bases. The CDR3 sequence is 15 residues long. With V trimmed by 3 bases and J by 4 bases, 5 bases remained unmatched. CDR1 is LGHNA and CDR2 is YSLEER in the germline V gene. This chain's CDR3 is CASSQGGTSPDTQYF. In nucleotides, the CDR3 is TGCGCCAGCAGCCAGGGTGGGACTAGCCCAGATACGCAGTATTTT.

The V call is TRBV20-1, the J call TRBJ1-2, with D tentatively TRBD1 (5 bases). V was trimmed by 3 bases and J by 3 bases, leaving 14 bases between them. The CDR3 is 14 amino acids. Germline V gives CDR1 DFQATT, CDR2 SNEGSKA (reference sequence). CDR3 sequence reads: CSASWAGLYYGYTF. Written as DNA, the CDR3 is TGCAGTGCTAGTTGGGCAGGGTTGTACTATGGCTACACCTTC.

In nucleotides, the CDR3 is TGTGCCACCAGCAGAGAGGACAGGGGAGTTCACACCTTC. It yields the protein CATSREDRGVHTF. The rearrangement uses TRBV15 and TRBJ1-2; 9 bases are a match to TRBD1. This CDR3 has 13 residues. Germline V lookup: CDR1 LNHNV, CDR2 YYDKDF (reference sequence). J lost 12 bases, V lost 0 bases, and 5 bases had no gene match.

This clonotype has at least ten counts. CDR3 nucleotides: TGTGCCAGCAGCTTGACAGGGTTTTTGGGGGCCAACGTCCTGACTTTC. It codes for CASSLTGFLGANVLTF. The chain joins TRBV7-9 to TRBJ2-6; TRBD1 agrees at 7 bases. This CDR3 has 16 residues. The V gene's germline CDR1 is SEHNR and CDR2 FQNEAQ (reference sequence). V shed 3 bases and J 4 bases; nucleotides not matched to a gene: 6. Full variable domain (rest looked up from reference TRBV7-9 and TRBJ2-6): DTGVSQNPRHKITKRGQNVTFRCDPISEHNRLYWYRQTLGQGPEFLTYFQNEAQLEKSRLLSDRFSAERPKGSFSTLEIQRTEQGDSAMYLCASSLTGFLGANVLTFGAGSRLTVL.

CDR3 bases: TGTGCCAGCAGTCCCCAGGCCCCTCTTGGCTACACCTTC. Translating gives CASSPQAPLGYTF. The chain has TRBV7-9 and TRBJ1-2; no clear D. The length of the CDR3 is 13 residues. Germline-derived CDR1 and CDR2 are SEHNR and FQNEAQ (reference sequence). The V end lost 6 bases, the J end lost 7 bases, and 15 bases lay between the germline ends.

This clonotype was observed a few times. The chain joins TRBV5-1 to TRBJ2-1; the match to TRBD2 covers 10 bases. Germline assignment: CDR1 SGHRS and CDR2 YFSETQ. The CDR3 contains 15 residues. The junction had 14 bases not matched to a gene; V was cut back by 7 bases and J by 10 bases. CDR3: CASQPQAGGIPEQFF. In DNA, the CDR3 is TGCGCCAGCCAACCTCAAGCGGGGGGGATCCCAGAGCAGTTCTTC.